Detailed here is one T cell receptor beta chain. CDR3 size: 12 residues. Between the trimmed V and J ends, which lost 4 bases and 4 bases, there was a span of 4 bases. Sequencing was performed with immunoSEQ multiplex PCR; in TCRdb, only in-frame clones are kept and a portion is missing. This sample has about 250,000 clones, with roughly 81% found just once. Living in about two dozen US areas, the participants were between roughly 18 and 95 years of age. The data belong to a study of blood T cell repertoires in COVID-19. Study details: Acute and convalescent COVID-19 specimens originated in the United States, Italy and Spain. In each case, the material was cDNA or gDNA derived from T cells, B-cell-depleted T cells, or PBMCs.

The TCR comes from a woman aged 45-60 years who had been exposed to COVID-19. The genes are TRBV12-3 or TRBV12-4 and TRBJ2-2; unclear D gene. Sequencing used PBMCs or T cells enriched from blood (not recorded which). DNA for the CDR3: TGTGCCAGCAGTTCCCTCACCGGGGAGCTGTTTTTT. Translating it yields CASSSLTGELFF.